Listed here are 27 T cell receptor beta chains from one sample, sequenced in a study of T cells in Graves' hyperthyroidism and ophthalmopathy. What was amplified from RNA transcripts were TCR beta CDR3 regions. HTBI primers were the set used in a first-round RT-PCR of the TCR CDR3. TCRdb processed the multiplex PCR reads anew with MiXCR; each CDR3 protein has one entry. Here the sample spans about 160,000 distinct CDR3 sequences, just under 9.5% being singletons. The sequenced material came from blood. These receptors were obtained from a woman between 18 and 29 years old with Graves' hyperthyroidism that later progressed to Graves' ophthalmopathy.

This clonotype occurred many times. The V call is TRBV20-1, the J call TRBJ1-5, with D maybe TRBD1 (5 bases). Germline V CDR1 and CDR2: DFQATT, SNEGSKA (reference sequence). The V end lost 6 bases, the J end lost 0 bases, and 21 bases lay between the germline ends. This CDR3 region has 17 residues. CDR3: CSASPISRQYSNQPQHF. Here the CDR3 DNA reads TGCAGTGCCTCACCAATCTCTAGACAGTATAGCAATCAGCCCCAGCATTTT.

Many counts were recorded for this clonotype. The genes are TRBV6-1 and TRBJ2-3; 9 nucleotides align to TRBD2. The CDR3 length is 17 residues. The germline gives CDR1 MNHNS, CDR2 SASEGT. V shed 3 bases and J 3 bases; nucleotides not matched to a gene: 10. The CDR3 reads CASSETSSSGTTDTQYF. The CDR3 bases are TGTGCCAGCAGTGAGACTTCGTCTAGCGGGACAACAGATACGCAGTATTTT.

The sample holds many counts of this clonotype. This chain joins TRBV9 and TRBJ1-6, with D possibly being TRBD1 (6 bases). This CDR3 contains 14 residues. Trimming shortened V by 5 bases and J by 7 bases, and 13 bases separated the two germline ends. Germline values: CDR1 SGDLS, CDR2 YYNGEE. CDR3: CASRGQGRNSPLHF. As DNA, the CDR3 is TGTGCCAGCAGGGGACAAGGTCGAAATTCACCCCTCCACTTT. Together with reference TRBV9 and TRBJ1-6, the CDR3 gives the full variable domain: DSGVTQTPKHLITATGQRVTLRCSPRSGDLSVYWYQQSLDQGLQFLIQYYNGEERAKGNILERFSAQQFPDLHSELNLSSLELGDSALYFCASRGQGRNSPLHFGNGTRLTVT.

This clonotype was detected a few times. V is TRBV16 and J is TRBJ1-1; weak D call: TRBD1 (5 bases). V was clipped by 5 bases and J by 4 bases, with 14 bases between them. Germline values: CDR1 KGHSY, CDR2 FQNENV. This CDR3 has 14 amino acids. CDR3 sequence: CASSALRERTEAFF. CDR3 in DNA: TGTGCCAGCAGCGCGCTCAGGGAGCGCACTGAAGCTTTCTTT.

The chain has TRBV28 and TRBJ1-3, with TRBD1 matching over 8 bases. Germline-derived CDR1 and CDR2 are MDHEN and SYDVKM. J lost 4 bases, V lost 2 bases, and 1 base had no gene match. The CDR3 runs to 14 residues. The CDR3 DNA reads as TGTGCCAGCAGTTTAAACAGGGGGGGAAACACCATATATTTT. It is translated as CASSLNRGGNTIYF. The whole variable domain, remainder taken from reference TRBV28 and TRBJ1-3, is DVKVTQSSRYLVKRTGEKVFLECVQDMDHENMFWYRQDPGLGLRLIYFSYDVKMKEKGDIPEGYSVSREKKERFSLILESASTNQTSMYLCASSLNRGGNTIYFGEGSWLTVV.

This chain links TRBV27 with TRBJ2-7; TRBD2 matches 10 bases. The CDR3 runs 15 residues. Trimming removed 5 bases from V and 0 bases from J; junction bases left unmatched: 4. The V gene's germline CDR1 is MNHEY and CDR2 SMNVEV (reference sequence). The CDR3, as DNA: TGTGCCAGCAGTCTACTAGCGGGGACCTCCTACGAGCAGTACTTC. This encodes CASSLLAGTSYEQYF.

This clonotype was seen ten or more times. At one end, the junction sequence differs from germline, possibly due to a read error. This chain links TRBV7-7 with TRBJ2-2; 8 positions agree with TRBD1. The CDR3 extends over 16 amino acids. Germline V CDR1 and CDR2: SSHAT, FNYEAQ (reference sequence). The CDR3 loop reads CASRLTGTGDTGELFF. As DNA, the CDR3 is TGTGCTAGCAGGCTCACCGGGACAGGAGACACCGGGGAGCTGTTTTTT. Looking up the rest from reference TRBV7-7 and TRBJ2-2 gives the full variable domain: GAGVSQSPRYKVTKRGQDVTLRCDPISSHATLYWYQQALGQGPEFLTYFNYEAQPDKSGLPSDRFSAERPEGSISTLTIQRTEQRDSAMYRCASRLTGTGDTGELFFGEGSRLTVL.

This clonotype was recorded many times. The rearrangement links TRBV20-1 to TRBJ1-1; D ambiguous. The CDR3 consists of 13 residues. Trimming stripped 6 bases from V and 1 base from J, with 12 bases between. Germline CDR1 is DFQATT and CDR2 is SNEGSKA (reference sequence). CDR3 nucleotides: TGCAGTGCCCAAAATATGGGGAACACTGAAGCTTTCTTT. Amino acids: CSAQNMGNTEAFF.

This clonotype was seen at least ten times. The rearrangement uses TRBV20-1 and TRBJ2-7; 14 nucleotides match TRBD2. This CDR3 comprises 14 residues. V lost 6 bases to trimming and J lost 6 bases; unmatched junction nucleotides: 7. Germline V gene data show CDR1 as DFQATT and CDR2 as SNEGSKA (reference sequence). This CDR3 is CSAKTSGGDFEQYF. As DNA, the CDR3 is TGCAGTGCCAAGACTAGCGGGGGGGATTTCGAGCAGTACTTC.

The chain has TRBV5-5 and TRBJ1-6; TRBD1 might be the D (5 bases). V lost 0 bases and J lost 5, with 12 bases in between. CDR1 is SGHKS and CDR2 is YYEKEE in the germline V gene (reference sequence). The CDR3 runs 16 residues. The CDR3 bases are TGTGCCAGCAGCTTGGACGGGACTTCGGATAATTCACCCCTCCACTTT. Translating it yields CASSLDGTSDNSPLHF.

This clonotype appeared many times. The V and J genes are TRBV2 and TRBJ1-2; TRBD1 is a possible D gene (6 bases). Trimming stripped 5 bases from V and 8 bases from J, with 15 bases between. Germline loops: CDR1 SNHLY, CDR2 FYNNEI. CDR3 length: 13 amino acids. This CDR3 is CASSPYRVGGYTF. The CDR3 DNA follows: TGTGCCAGCAGTCCCTACAGGGTGGGAGGCTACACCTTC.

This clonotype was counted at least ten times. This chain joins TRBV5-8 and TRBJ2-7; 12 bases agree with TRBD1. Germline V gives CDR1 SGHTS, CDR2 YDEGEE. CDR3 length: 17 residues. Trimming took 4 bases from V and 6 from J; bases not matched to a gene: 14. In DNA, the CDR3 is TGTGCCAGCAGCCCCCCTCAGACCGGGACAGGGGGCGGCGAGCAGTACTTC. This encodes CASSPPQTGTGGGEQYF. Full variable domain (remainder filled in from reference TRBV5-8 and TRBJ2-7): EAGVTQSPTHLIKTRGQQATLRCSPISGHTSVYWYQQALGLGLQFLLWYDEGEERNRGNFPPRFSGRQFPNYSSELNVNALELEDSALYLCASSPPQTGTGGGEQYFGPGTRLTVT.

The sample holds many counts of this clonotype. The chain couples TRBV11-3 to TRBJ2-5; D is perhaps TRBD1 (5 bases). With 4 bases removed from V and 4 bases from J, the gap between germline ends came to 16 bases. Germline V gene sequence: CDR1 SGHNT, CDR2 YENEEA. The CDR3 consists of 15 residues. The CDR3 loop is CASSSKGYQGETQYF. The DNA for the CDR3 is TGTGCCAGCAGCTCCAAGGGGTATCAAGGAGAGACCCAGTACTTC.

This chain joins TRBV19 and TRBJ2-2, with D uncertain. The CDR3 totals 11 residues. Per the germline V gene, CDR1 is LNHDA and CDR2 is SQIVND (reference sequence). Trimming took 6 bases from V and 6 from J, leaving 5 bases between them. For the CDR3, the DNA is TGTGCCAGTAGATGGGCCGGGGAGCTGTTTTTT. Translated: CASRWAGELFF.

This clonotype was seen ten or more times. This sequence joins TRBV20-1 and TRBJ1-1, with D tentatively TRBD1 (6 bases). Germline CDR1 reads DFQATT; CDR2 reads SNEGSKA (reference sequence). The V gene lost 3 bases and the J gene lost 4 bases, with 12 bases spanning the gap. This CDR3 region has 13 residues. The CDR3 sequence is CSASGGRVTEAFF. The CDR3 nucleotides are TGCAGTGCTAGCGGGGGGCGAGTCACTGAAGCTTTCTTT.

This clonotype was seen at least ten times. The gene calls are TRBV30 and TRBJ1-5; D is perhaps TRBD1 (6 bases). Between the trimmed V and J ends, which lost 0 bases and 4 bases, there was a span of 13 bases. CDR3 size: 15 residues. The germline V gene encodes CDR1 GTSNPN and CDR2 SVGIG (reference sequence). CDR3 sequence reads: CAWSVLRGANQPQHF. The CDR3 DNA sequence: TGTGCCTGGAGTGTACTTCGGGGGGCGAATCAGCCCCAGCATTTT.

This clonotype was observed once. Just one base apart from a much larger clone, this may be a read error. The chain has TRBV2 and TRBJ1-6; D is ambiguous. Germline assignment: CDR1 SNHLY and CDR2 FYNNEI. CDR3 size: 14 residues. This chain's CDR3 is CASSQARYNPPLHF. CDR3 DNA sequence: TGTGCCAGCAGCCAAGCGAGGTATAATCCACCCCTCCACTTT.

This clonotype has ten or more counts. The chain employs TRBV6-1 and TRBJ1-5, with D uncertain. The germline CDR1 and CDR2 sequences are MNHNS and SASEGT. The CDR3 covers 14 residues. Trimming pared 4 bases from V and 3 bases from J, leaving 10 bases between. CDR3 nucleotides: TGTGCCAGCAGTGTAAAGGGTAACAATCAGCCCCAGCATTTT. This gives the protein CASSVKGNNQPQHF.

In this sample, this clonotype turned up many times. The CDR3 DNA reads TGTGCCAGCAGCTTTCTACAGGGATCGCTGAACACTGAAGCTTTCTTT. Its translation is CASSFLQGSLNTEAFF. V and J are TRBV4-2 and TRBJ1-1; TRBD1 is a possible D gene (6 bases). Trimming removed 5 bases from V and 0 bases from J, with 16 bases in between. Per the germline V gene, CDR1 is LGHNA and CDR2 is YNFKEQ. The length of the CDR3 is 16 residues.

This clonotype was seen repeatedly, ten times or more. The chain uses TRBV15 and TRBJ2-5; D remains unclear. The CDR3 totals 13 residues. Per germline, CDR1 LNHNV and CDR2 YYDKDF (reference sequence). V gave up 4 bases and J gave up 1 base, with 7 bases separating them. CDR3 region: CATSMVGQETQYF. CDR3 DNA: TGTGCCACCAGCATGGTGGGCCAAGAGACCCAGTACTTC.

This clonotype was found many times. The gene calls are TRBV5-1 and TRBJ1-4; the D is unclear. The V gene lost 0 bases and the J gene lost 1 base, with 10 bases spanning the gap. CDR3 length: 16 amino acids. Germline V CDR1 and CDR2: SGHRS, YFSETQ. This CDR3 is CASSLDRGGTNEKLFF. Here the CDR3 DNA reads TGCGCCAGCAGCTTGGATCGGGGTGGAACTAATGAAAAACTGTTTTTT.

This clonotype was observed many times. The chain links TRBV6-1 to TRBJ1-1; D is perhaps TRBD1 (5 bases). V lost 7 bases and J 4 bases, leaving 13 bases between the germline ends. CDR1 is MNHNS and CDR2 is SASEGT in the germline V gene. The CDR3 has 13 residues. Here the CDR3 reads CASKGLTGTEAFF. The CDR3 bases are TGTGCCAGCAAGGGGTTGACGGGCACTGAAGCTTTCTTT.

This clonotype has at least ten counts. The rearrangement uses TRBV10-3 and TRBJ2-7; 9 bases agree with TRBD1. The germline V gene has CDR1 ENHRY and CDR2 SYGVKD. The CDR3 consists of 15 residues. V trimming: 3 bases; J trimming: 6 bases; junction bases outside the gene matches: 9. The CDR3 loop is CAISEKGTGFGEQYF. In DNA form, the CDR3 reads TGTGCCATCAGTGAAAAAGGGACAGGGTTCGGCGAGCAGTACTTC.

The rearrangement uses TRBV5-1 and TRBJ2-1; D perhaps matches TRBD2 (6 bases). Per germline, CDR1 SGHRS and CDR2 YFSETQ. There are 18 residues in the CDR3. V was clipped by 1 base and J by 4 bases, with 21 bases between them. Here the CDR3 reads CASSLRAVGSRAYNEQFF. The CDR3 DNA reads TGCGCCAGCAGCTTGAGGGCGGTCGGGAGTAGGGCTTACAATGAGCAGTTCTTC. The full variable domain, completed using reference TRBV5-1 and TRBJ2-1, is KAGVTQTPRYLIKTRGQQVTLSCSPISGHRSVSWYQQTPGQGLQFLFEYFSETQRNKGNFPGRFSGRQFSNSRSEMNVSTLELGDSALYLCASSLRAVGSRAYNEQFFGPGTRLTVL.

V usage is TRBV4-1 and J usage is TRBJ1-4, with D possibly TRBD1 on 6 matching bases. The CDR3 covers 13 residues. The germline V and J ends were trimmed by 2 bases and 8 bases, with 9 bases remaining between them. Germline V gene lookup returns CDR1 MGHRA and CDR2 YSYEKL. CDR3 region: CASSQTGMEKLFF. DNA for the CDR3: TGCGCCAGCAGCCAAACAGGGATGGAAAAACTGTTTTTT.

Worth noting for this clonotype: Since a much larger clone is just one base distant, this may be a read error. The chain couples TRBV5-6 to TRBJ2-7, with D unresolved. The CDR3 is made up of 15 amino acids. In germline, CDR1 is SGHDT, CDR2 YYEEEE. V gave up 4 bases and J gave up 7 bases, with 21 bases separating them. CDR3 protein: CASSLSRNPSLEQYF. DNA of the CDR3: TGTGCCAGCAGCCTATCGCGGAACCCGAGTTTGGAGCAGTACTTC.

This clonotype was recorded at least ten times. This chain joins TRBV7-9 and TRBJ2-5; D is perhaps TRBD2 (5 bases). From germline, CDR1 is SEHNR and CDR2 FQNEAQ (reference sequence). Trimming cost V 1 base and J 5 bases, with 14 bases left between them. The length of the CDR3 is 15 residues. The chain's CDR3 is CASSLEGISGETQYF. The CDR3 DNA reads TGTGCCAGCAGCTTAGAAGGGATCTCGGGGGAGACCCAGTACTTC.